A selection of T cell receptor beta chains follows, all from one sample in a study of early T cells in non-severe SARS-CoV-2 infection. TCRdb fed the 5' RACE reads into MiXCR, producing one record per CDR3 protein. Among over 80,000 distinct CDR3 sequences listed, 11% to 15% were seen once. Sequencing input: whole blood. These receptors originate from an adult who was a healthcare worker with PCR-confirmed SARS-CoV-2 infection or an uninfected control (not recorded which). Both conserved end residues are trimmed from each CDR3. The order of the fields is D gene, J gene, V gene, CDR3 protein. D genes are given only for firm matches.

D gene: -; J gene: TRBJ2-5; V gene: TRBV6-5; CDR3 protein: ASSYSTGARQETQY
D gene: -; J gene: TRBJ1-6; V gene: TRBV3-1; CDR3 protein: ASSQETRVIGASPLH
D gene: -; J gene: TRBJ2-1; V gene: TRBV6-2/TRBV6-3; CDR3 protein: ASSLWGFEQF
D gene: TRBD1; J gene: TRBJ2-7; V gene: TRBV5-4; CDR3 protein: ASSWDRTYEQY
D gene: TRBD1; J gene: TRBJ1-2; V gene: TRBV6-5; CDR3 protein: ASSRQGLSNYGYT
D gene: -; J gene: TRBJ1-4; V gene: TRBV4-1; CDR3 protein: ASSQWSTNEKLF
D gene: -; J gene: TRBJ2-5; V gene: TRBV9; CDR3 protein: ASSQSSGETQY
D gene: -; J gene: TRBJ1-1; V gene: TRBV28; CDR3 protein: ASSYVWGAVTEAF
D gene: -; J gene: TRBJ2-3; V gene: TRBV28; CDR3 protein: ASSWSRGRSTDTQY
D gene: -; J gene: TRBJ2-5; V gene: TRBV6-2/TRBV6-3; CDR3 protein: ASSEGETQY
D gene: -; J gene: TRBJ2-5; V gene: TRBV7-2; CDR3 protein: ASSPGQFPETQY
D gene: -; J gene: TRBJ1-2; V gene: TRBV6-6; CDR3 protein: ASSPFSGTGDGYT
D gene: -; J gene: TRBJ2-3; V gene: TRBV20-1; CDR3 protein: SAHTGVHTDTQY
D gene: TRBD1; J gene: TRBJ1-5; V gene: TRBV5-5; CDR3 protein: ASSRWQGASQPQH
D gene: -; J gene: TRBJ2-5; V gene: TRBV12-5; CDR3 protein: ASGLVFRGQQETQY
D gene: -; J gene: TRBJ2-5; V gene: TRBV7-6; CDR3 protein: ASSLGEETQY
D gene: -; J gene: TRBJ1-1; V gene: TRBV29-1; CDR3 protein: SVSPFITEAF
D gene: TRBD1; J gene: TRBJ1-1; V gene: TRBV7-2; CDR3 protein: ASSPTGDYTEAF